These 7 T cell receptor beta chains came from one sample sequenced in a study of OX40 agonist ivuxolimab in advanced cancers. The protocol was immunoSEQ multiplex PCR, while the TCRdb copy is restricted to in-frame clones and leaves out a portion. The sample includes over 20,000 clones, 70% to 90% of them seen just once. The sequenced sample was CD4+ or CD8+ T cells sorted from blood, obtained in a trial of the OX40 agonist ivuxolimab. Source of these receptors: an adult with an advanced solid tumor such as melanoma, head and neck, liver or kidney cancer.

The chain employs TRBV7-9 and TRBJ1-1; a weak D match, TRBD1 (6 bases). This CDR3 has 14 residues. Germline V lookup: CDR1 SEHNR, CDR2 FQNEAQ (reference sequence). V lost 1 base and J lost 1, with 7 bases in between. This CDR3 reads CASSLDRANTEAFF. Written as DNA, the CDR3 is TGTGCCAGCAGCTTAGACAGGGCGAACACTGAAGCTTTCTTT.

The rearrangement links TRBV6-6 to TRBJ2-5, with D possibly matching TRBD2 (6 bases). This CDR3 has 13 residues. Germline-derived CDR1 and CDR2 are MNHNY and SVGAGI (reference sequence). With 5 bases removed from V and 3 bases from J, the gap between germline ends came to 10 bases. The CDR3 nucleotides read TGTGCCAGCAGTAGGTGGGGGGAAGAGACCCAGTACTTC. This encodes CASSRWGEETQYF.

The chain employs TRBV27 and TRBJ2-7, with 8 bases lining up with TRBD2. Trimming took 8 bases from V and 4 from J; bases not matched to a gene: 10. The CDR3 is 14 residues long. Looked up from germline, CDR1 is MNHEY and CDR2 is SMNVEV (reference sequence). This chain's CDR3 is CASGPGLGTYEQYF. The CDR3 DNA reads as TGTGCCAGCGGACCGGGACTAGGAACGTACGAGCAGTACTTC.

This chain connects TRBV5-1 to TRBJ2-7; no clear D gene. From germline, CDR1 is SGHRS and CDR2 YFSETQ. The V end lost 4 bases, the J end lost 5 bases, and 19 bases lay between the germline ends. The length of the CDR3 is 15 residues. CDR3: CASSRVALGSHEQYF. CDR3 coding DNA: TGCGCCAGCAGCCGAGTGGCACTCGGTTCCCACGAGCAGTACTTC.

The V and J genes are TRBV9 and TRBJ1-1; tentatively, D is TRBD1 (6 bases). V lost 2 bases to trimming and J lost 0 bases, with 14 bases between them. The CDR3 covers 16 residues. Germline CDR1 is SGDLS and CDR2 is YYNGEE. CDR3 sequence (DNA): TGTGCCAGCAGCGTGGACGGGGACACCATGAACACTGAAGCTTTCTTT. This codes for CASSVDGDTMNTEAFF. Combining the CDR3 with reference TRBV9 and TRBJ1-1 gives the whole variable domain DSGVTQTPKHLITATGQRVTLRCSPRSGDLSVYWYQQSLDQGLQFLIQYYNGEERAKGNILERFSAQQFPDLHSELNLSSLELGDSALYFCASSVDGDTMNTEAFFGQGTRLTVV.

CDR3 bases: TGTGCCAGCAGCGCCTCAAATGAGCAGTTCTTC. Translated, it gives CASSASNEQFF. The rearrangement joins TRBV9 to TRBJ2-1; D gene uncertain. Trimming stripped 3 bases from V and 7 bases from J, with 5 bases between. There are 11 residues in the CDR3. Germline CDR1 reads SGDLS; CDR2 reads YYNGEE.

The CDR3 coding sequence is TGTGCCACCGACAGGGGACTCAACTCTGGAAACACCATATATTTT. As protein: CATDRGLNSGNTIYF. The chain couples TRBV19 to TRBJ1-3, with 8 bases matching TRBD1. The CDR3 runs to 15 residues. Trimming took 10 bases from V and 0 from J; bases not matched to a gene: 8. Germline values: CDR1 LNHDA, CDR2 SQIVND (reference sequence).